This paragraph covers one T cell receptor beta chain sequence. Its specificity is unknown. The data belong to a study of T cells after posttransplantation cyclophosphamide. Assay: immunoSEQ multiplex PCR; the TCRdb copy retains only in-frame clones and omits some. Of about 31,000 clones listed, about 91% are singletons. The naive gate required viable CD3+CD4+ or CD3+CD8+ cells with CCR7+CD45RA+CD45RO-CD95-CD27+CD28+ phenotype. The related graft donor's blood sample was taken on the day of bone marrow donation. This CDR3 region has 15 residues. Germline lookup yields CDR1 LNHDA and CDR2 SQIVND (reference sequence). Trimming pared 7 bases from V and 2 bases from J, leaving 15 bases between. Study-wide findings and caveats: After PTCy, TRB diversity resembled that of CNI/methotrexate controls. Donor-recipient repertoire similarity was low at 1-2 months, rising over year one.

The source of this sequence is a man aged 30-40 years in good health and a related stem cell transplant donor. V and J are TRBV19 and TRBJ1-5; D gene ambiguous. Sequencing used naive CD4+ T cells sorted from blood. The CDR3 protein is CASTTPGRGNQPQHF. The CDR3 DNA is TGTGCCAGTACCACCCCGGGAAGGGGCAATCAGCCCCAGCATTTT.